These 10 T cell receptor beta chains originate from one sample sequenced in a study of blood T cell repertoires in COVID-19. Method: immunoSEQ multiplex PCR; TCRdb's copy keeps in-frame clones and lacks some. Of hundreds of thousands of clones detected, 75% to 90% appear once; the ten largest clones hold about an eighth. Sequencing input: peripheral blood. The receptors come from a woman in her sixties or seventies with COVID-19, enrolled during active disease.

The CDR3 DNA follows: TGTGCCAGCAGCCAAGTCGGGACAGGGACCGGGGAGCTGTTTTTT. It yields the protein CASSQVGTGTGELFF. The gene calls are TRBV4-2 and TRBJ2-2; 9 bases agree with TRBD1. Losses at the gene ends were 1 base for V and 5 bases for J; bases not matched to a gene: 2. CDR3 size: 15 residues. Germline CDR1 and CDR2: LGHNA and YNFKEQ.

The V call is TRBV6-5, the J call TRBJ1-3, with D uncertain. The germline gives CDR1 MNHEY, CDR2 SVGAGI. The CDR3 loop spans 14 amino acids. The V and J ends lost 6 bases and 4 bases respectively, with 13 bases between them. CDR3 sequence: CASRTTSAGNTIYF. DNA for the CDR3: TGTGCCAGCAGGACGACCTCAGCGGGAAACACCATATATTTT.

V is TRBV11-2 and J is TRBJ2-5; no reliable D call. Per germline, CDR1 SGHAT and CDR2 FQNNGV. The CDR3 spans 14 residues. V was clipped by 5 bases and J by 7 bases, with 17 bases between them. The CDR3 DNA sequence: TGTGCCAGCAGCCCTAAAGAGGCGTTGGGGACCCAGTACTTC. Amino acids: CASSPKEALGTQYF. Using reference TRBV11-2 and TRBJ2-5 for the parts outside the CDR3, the full variable domain is EAGVAQSPRYKIIEKRQSVAFWCNPISGHATLYWYQQILGQGPKLLIQFQNNGVVDDSQLPKDRFSAERLKGVDSTLKIQPAKLEDSAVYLCASSPKEALGTQYFGPGTRLLVL.

V is TRBV29-1 and J is TRBJ2-7; a possible D gene is TRBD2 (5 bases). Trimming took off 4 bases at V and 5 bases at J, with 15 bases between the two ends. The V gene's germline CDR1 is SQVTM and CDR2 ANQGSEA. CDR3 length equals 13 residues. CDR3 in amino acids: CSVGMTVGDEQYF. The CDR3 DNA sequence: TGCAGCGTTGGGATGACGGTGGGAGACGAGCAGTACTTC.

The chain is built from TRBV7-3 and TRBJ2-3; 8 nucleotides agree with TRBD1. The CDR3 spans 15 residues. Germline V gene sequence: CDR1 SGHTA, CDR2 FQGTGA. J was trimmed by 4 bases and V by 4 bases; bases with no gene match: 7. The CDR3 here is CASSSLTGASDTQYF. CDR3 DNA: TGTGCCAGCAGCTCCTTGACAGGGGCCTCAGATACGCAGTATTTT.

This clone was observed a single time. The V and J genes are TRBV28 and TRBJ1-2; 9 positions agree with TRBD1. The J segment lost 8 bases and the V segment lost 6 bases, leaving 13 bases of the junction unmatched. CDR3 size: 15 residues. Germline CDR1 reads MDHEN; CDR2 reads SYDVKM. CDR3 sequence reads: CASSQVTGGGWGYTF. In nucleotides, the CDR3 is TGTGCCAGCAGCCAAGTTACAGGGGGCGGTTGGGGCTACACCTTC.

A few counts support this clone. The rearrangement joins TRBV6-6 to TRBJ2-2, with 11 bases identical to TRBD2. V was pared by 5 bases and J by 1 base, with 0 bases of the junction left unmatched. The CDR3 sequence is 15 residues long. From germline, CDR1 is MNHNY and CDR2 SVGAGI (reference sequence). The DNA for the CDR3 is TGTGCCAGCAGTACTAGCGGGGGGAACACCGGGGAGCTGTTTTTT. Its translation: CASSTSGGNTGELFF.

The chain joins TRBV5-6 to TRBJ2-7; 9 nucleotides line up with TRBD1. The CDR3 has 16 residues. The ends lost 7 bases at V and 2 bases at J; junction bases unmatched: 13. The germline CDR1 and CDR2 sequences are SGHDT and YYEEEE. Here the CDR3 reads CASQQGPGTGTYEQYF. In DNA form, the CDR3 reads TGTGCCAGCCAGCAAGGCCCCGGGACAGGGACCTACGAGCAGTACTTC. Supplemented by reference TRBV5-6 and TRBJ2-7, the full variable domain reads DAGVTQSPTHLIKTRGQQVTLRCSPKSGHDTVSWYQQALGQGPQFIFQYYEEEERQRGNFPDRFSGHQFPNYSSELNVNALLLGDSALYLCASQQGPGTGTYEQYFGPGTRLTVT.

The chain has TRBV5-1 and TRBJ1-2, with 8 positions matching TRBD1. Germline V gene lookup returns CDR1 SGHRS and CDR2 YFSETQ. The length of the CDR3 is 17 residues. The V segment lost 0 bases and the J segment 0 bases; nucleotides outside the gene matches: 7. CDR3 residues: CASSLAEDRGANYGYTF. DNA of the CDR3: TGCGCCAGCAGCTTGGCCGAAGACAGGGGAGCTAACTATGGCTACACCTTC.

Concerning this clone: The same CDR3 also results from other DNA sequences found in this sample. The gene calls are TRBV6-5 and TRBJ1-4, with a possible D match to TRBD1 (6 bases). The CDR3 contains 15 residues. The V gene's germline CDR1 is MNHEY and CDR2 SVGAGI. CDR3 nucleotides: TGTGCTGCGAAGACAGGACAAGCAACTAATGAAAAACTGTTTTTT. As protein: CAAKTGQATNEKLFF.